Shown below are 9 T cell receptor beta chains from a single sample sequenced in a study of blood T cell repertoires in COVID-19. Clones were sequenced by immunoSEQ multiplex PCR, and TCRdb holds only the in-frame ones, with some missing. The sample shows around 280,000 clones, approximately 86% of them seen only once. The sample comprised peripheral blood. Source of these receptors: a woman aged 25 to 39 who had recovered from COVID-19.

The chain has TRBV7-3 and TRBJ2-2; 7 bases line up with TRBD2. This CDR3 is built from 15 residues. In germline, CDR1 is SGHTA, CDR2 FQGTGA. V lost 5 bases and J lost 9; bases outside the gene matches: 12. The CDR3 DNA sequence: TGTGCCAGCAGCCCCGGAGGCGGGGGACCGCGGGAGCTGTTTTTT. It yields the protein CASSPGGGGPRELFF. Based on the CDR3 plus reference TRBV7-3 and TRBJ2-2, the full variable domain is GAGVSQTPSNKVTEKGKYVELRCDPISGHTALYWYRQSLGQGPEFLIYFQGTGAADDSGLPNDRFFAVRPEGSVSTLKIQRTERGDSAVYLCASSPGGGGPRELFFGEGSRLTVL.

This clone showed up just once. The V and J genes are TRBV19 and TRBJ1-2; 7 bases are a match to TRBD1. V lost 7 bases and J lost 5; bases outside the gene matches: 13. The germline CDR1 and CDR2 sequences are LNHDA and SQIVND (reference sequence). The CDR3 is 15 amino acids. CDR3: CASTTGAGEGYGYTF. As DNA, the CDR3 is TGTGCCAGTACCACAGGGGCAGGGGAAGGGTATGGCTACACCTTC.

This chain joins TRBV20-1 and TRBJ2-1; D is possibly TRBD2 (6 bases). The germline CDR1 and CDR2 sequences are DFQATT and SNEGSKA (reference sequence). V was pared by 3 bases and J by 6 bases, with 15 bases between. The CDR3 extends over 14 amino acids. The CDR3: CSASSGSFVNEQFF. The DNA for the CDR3 is TGCAGTGCTAGTTCCGGGAGCTTTGTCAATGAGCAGTTCTTC.

There are a few counts of this clone. The V call is TRBV7-2, the J call TRBJ2-1; 15 bases align to TRBD2. This CDR3 is built from 16 residues. Germline V lookup: CDR1 SGHTA, CDR2 FQGNSA. Germline trimming cut 9 bases from V and 9 bases from J; bases unmatched to any gene: 12. The CDR3 loop reads CASTGTSGGPPGEQFF. The CDR3 region has the DNA TGTGCCAGTACGGGGACTAGCGGGGGGCCACCAGGTGAGCAGTTCTTC.

CDR3 sequence: CAWSFARGGNQPQHF. CDR3 nucleotide sequence: TGTGCCTGGAGCTTCGCCCGGGGGGGGAATCAGCCCCAGCATTTT. The chain links TRBV30 to TRBJ1-5; TRBD1 might be the D (5 bases). This CDR3 has 15 amino acids. Trimming left V 3 bases short and J 4 bases short, with 16 bases between. Germline CDR1 GTSNPN, CDR2 SVGIG (reference sequence).

V is TRBV30 and J is TRBJ1-6, with 7 bases aligning to TRBD1. The CDR3 is 13 amino acids. Germline V gene sequence: CDR1 GTSNPN, CDR2 SVGIG (reference sequence). J lost 7 bases, V lost 4 bases, and 4 bases had no gene match. The CDR3 here is CAWTGTANSPLHF. The CDR3 coding sequence is TGTGCCTGGACCGGGACAGCGAATTCACCCCTCCACTTT.

In regard to this clone: Other DNA sequences from this sample encode an identical CDR3 as well. V is TRBV7-9 and J is TRBJ2-2, with TRBD2 as a possible D gene (5 bases). Germline values: CDR1 SEHNR, CDR2 FQNEAQ (reference sequence). This CDR3 has 14 residues. The V end was cut by 3 bases, the J end by 0 bases, with 5 bases between. CDR3 coding DNA: TGTGCCAGCAGCTTGGACTCGAACACCGGGGAGCTGTTTTTT. Protein product: CASSLDSNTGELFF.

This clone has only a few counts. This chain connects TRBV6-5 to TRBJ1-5, with TRBD1 as a possible D gene (6 bases). V lost 0 bases and J lost 6, with 12 bases in between. The CDR3 loop spans 15 amino acids. Germline V gives CDR1 MNHEY, CDR2 SVGAGI. Here the CDR3 DNA reads TGTGCCAGCAGTTACTCTTCAGGGGAAGGTCAGCCCCAGCATTTT. Its translation is CASSYSSGEGQPQHF.

The chain uses TRBV5-3 and TRBJ2-5; TRBD2 matches 7 bases. TRBV5-3 is an open reading frame, and its role is uncertain. This CDR3 is 14 amino acids long. Trimming cost V 4 bases and J 1 base; bases outside gene matches: 4. Written as DNA, the CDR3 is TGTGCCAGAAGCCGGGGGAGGGTCCAAGAGACCCAGTACTTC. Translating gives CARSRGRVQETQYF.